This T cell receptor beta chain was identified during a study of blood T cell dynamics during melanoma immunotherapy. About the study: Patients with metastatic melanoma got pembrolizumab or nivolumab-ipilimumab as first-line care. Study-level findings and limits: Whether repertoire-driving clones were melanoma-specific could not be determined.

The time point: pre-treatment baseline. Patients had no prior systemic cancer treatment, immunosuppressants or other active cancers. Remarks on this clone: What it binds is not known.

Some clones are missing from TCRdb's copy, which holds only in-frame ones; the method was immunoSEQ multiplex PCR. The sample yields approximately 17,000 clones, 90% to 95% seen once. CDR1 is SGHDN, CDR2 FVKESK, per germline. This CDR3 is built from 13 residues. Trimming cost V 3 bases and J 3 bases, with 5 bases left between them. This chain connects TRBV14 to TRBJ1-4; D possibly corresponds to TRBD1 (5 bases). This TCR came from a human donor with melanoma. Here the sequenced sample was blood, taken from a patient treated with checkpoint blockade. Here the CDR3 reads CASSQGPNEKLFF. The CDR3 DNA follows: TGTGCCAGCAGCCAGGGGCCTAATGAAAAACTGTTTTTT.